The text below deals with one T cell receptor (beta chain). What this receptor recognizes is not known. There are no base qualities to consult, and no much larger clone falls within one base. The cohort was made up of several hundred healthy bone marrow donors. Cohort members were all nominally healthy when sampled, although unrecorded immune exposures were likely present. The donor tested CMV seronegative and was one of the 352 seronegative cohort members. Every donor gave a peripheral blood sample, and the peripheral blood mononuclear cells from that sample were used for TCR beta sequencing. Genomic DNA extraction from the blood cell samples was performed with the Qiagen DNeasy Blood Extraction Kit. The sample originates from a study of cytomegalovirus exposure and HLA in healthy donors (dated by TCRdb to about 2017). The study in broad terms: According to an earlier analysis of 587 of the donors, 200 million or so T cells yielded 90 million to 140 million unique TCR beta sequences and about 280 Gb of sequence data. A later analysis re-analyzed previously published TCR beta repertoires from 500 to 700 donors and added high-resolution HLA genotyping to study TCR occurrence patterns. Along with the roughly 710-subject first cohort, a separate validation cohort of over 90 different subjects was used. Because of strong linkage in the cohort, a few DR-DQ haplotypes were treated as single units for association and clustering. HLA typing included class I and class II loci at four-digit resolution. A later genetic analysis used genome-wide SNP genotypes for 398 of the 666 donors, treating that subset as a discovery cohort. Donor age, sex, ethnicity and CMV serostatus were collected together with the repertoire data. On average, about 200,000 unique TCR beta nucleotide sequences were sequenced per donor among 300 to 500 genotyped donors of the cohort, with 15% to 20% of those sequences being non-productive. Rather than drawing on any new phenotypic data, the later analysis identified candidate immune exposures from TCR beta sequences and the way those sequences occurred across donors. Approximately 310 gigabases of sequencing data and tens of millions of unique TCR sequences were included in an early release covering about 700 HLA-typed donors. Of the roughly 400 genotyped donors, around 81% fell in the genetic ancestry cluster associated with self-reported Caucasian donors. The study used immunosequencing to profile the T cell repertoires of 666 subjects and linked those repertoires to cytomegalovirus serostatus. The study combined high-throughput TCR immunosequencing, statistical association of individual TCRs with disease status, and machine learning to predict cytomegalovirus infection status. Every discovery cohort repertoire had been produced on one sequencing platform. The number of typed donors differed by locus: roughly 629-640 for A, B, C, DRB1 and DQB1; approximately 540 for DQA1; some 590 for DPA1; and 450 to 480 for DPB1. To decide whether each TCR beta V gene segment behaved as functional or pseudogenic, an earlier analysis of 587 of the donors relied on high-throughput TCR beta sequencing. The study aimed to test whether signatures of past pathogen exposure could be identified by cataloging public T cell receptors. Overall study outcomes, separate from this receptor: The authors suggested that the approach could potentially be generalized to other disease states and immunological phenotypes. In a later analysis, the rate of TCR association differed among HLA loci, with DRB1 alleles having the most associated TCRs and HLA-C alleles having the fewest. In a later genetic analysis, a missense DCLRE1C variant was associated with V-gene and J-gene trimming of TCR beta chains, and the association was replicated in an independent cohort. A further reported finding was that TCR beta sequences accurately predicted the HLA-A and HLA-B alleles for most subjects in the first cohort. The only immune exposure information available for the cohort was CMV serostatus. In vitro tests confirmed that a few of the cytomegalovirus-associated TCR beta chains recognize cytomegalovirus antigens. Most TCR sequences were seen in very few donors, while some public TCRs were found in many individuals. In a later analysis, several top co-occurrence clusters were reported to appear linked to parvovirus B19, influenza, CMV and Epstein-Barr virus. Some IMGT-functional V segments, including TRBV6-2 and TRBV6-3, could not be told apart with the 87-base-pair reads, so those segments were excluded. A later analysis found that HLA-associated TCR beta chains were more clonally expanded and had lower generation probabilities than equally common non-associated chains. Most CMV-associated TCR beta chains appeared to be HLA-restricted in a later analysis, and the HLA associations seemed to be driven largely by CMV exposure. According to a later genetic analysis, donors in an Asian-associated ancestry cluster had fewer N-insertions in productive TCRs than the roughly 700-donor mean. Assigning TCR associations to individual alleles was difficult when HLA alleles, especially DR and DQ, strongly co-occurred. The classifier was reported to diagnose cytomegalovirus status with high specificity and sensitivity in both the original and validation cohorts. Over 15 rarely observed V segments, including chromosome 9 orphons, were excluded from the earlier analysis of almost 600 of the donors because counts were too low. Only TCR beta chains were sequenced in this cohort, and the absence of alpha or paired-chain data limited detectable features. A later analysis associated 17,000 or so TCR beta sequences with specific HLA alleles at a false discovery rate of 0.05. Roughly uniform sequencing depth across donors was assumed in presence/absence analyses, although this assumption may not hold. The study listed 150 to 200 TCR beta chains as associated with cytomegalovirus. A group of highly shared sequence variants was considered likely to be a technical artifact of the sequencing pipeline. In an earlier analysis of 500 to 650 of the donors, most TCR beta V segments appeared in productive rearrangements about 87% or about 30% of the time, broadly matching IMGT annotations. Linkage disequilibrium might explain the correlated functional status among segregating V segments, but an unknown experimental factor could not be ruled out. Because HLA typing was missing for some donors at each locus, association tests included only the typed subset.

The CDR3 spans 14 residues, from the cysteine through the phenylalanine. Only the CDR3 region is kept as DNA, spanning 42 bases read in frame from base 1. Trimming leaves V shorter by 5 bases and J shorter by 6 bases, with the junction holding 10 bases beyond the gene matches. The germline V gene (reference sequence) gives CDR1 as LNHNV and CDR2 as YYDKDF. The method was the immunoSEQ multiplex PCR assay. A mixture of 60 forward primers for TCR Vbeta segments and 13 reverse primers for TCR Jbeta segments was used in the multiplex PCR. A multiplex PCR assay on genomic DNA amplified the CDR3 region of rearranged TCR beta genes. On the Illumina HiSeq System, the amplified TCR beta libraries were sequenced as 87-base-pair reads. The authors' pipeline ran thus. A later analysis tallied roughly 76 million unique TCR beta chains across the 700 or so repertoires, and around 9.9 million of those chains were shared by two or more donors. Raw reads were error-corrected and collapsed into unique sequences with a nearest-neighbor algorithm that merged closely related sequences to remove PCR and sequencing errors. To assign V, D and J gene segments, CDR3 sequences were aligned to IMGT reference sequences. Each retained sequence needed at least a six-nucleotide match to both a V gene segment and a J gene segment. A rearrangement counted as productive if the CDR3 had no stop codons and remained in frame with V and J, and every other rearrangement counted as non-productive. Following IMGT convention, CDR3 was defined as the stretch from the second conserved V-encoded cysteine to the conserved J-encoded phenylalanine. The earlier analysis of about 530 of the donors excluded any sequence lacking an unambiguous match to a single V gene segment. In an earlier analysis of approximately 590 of the donors, a V segment was called functional when productive rearrangements were above 56.7%, and segregating when the standard deviation between donors exceeded 5%. A statistical classification framework was built to diagnose cytomegalovirus status from the catalog of TCR beta chain sequences. In a later analysis, TCR nucleotide sequences were compared against IMGT/GENE-DB human TR gene sequences so that V and J genes could be assigned. In a later analysis, CDR3 sequences and most-parsimonious VDJ recombination scenarios were assigned using the TCRdist pipeline. A later analysis defined each TCR beta chain by its CDR3 amino acid sequence plus V-gene family, and excluded reads lacking a unique V-gene family. In a later analysis, 500 to 700 highly shared, low-generation-probability nucleotide sequences were removed to address suspected cross-contamination and a sequencing artifact. In a later analysis, a clonal expansion index was calculated for each public chain from normalized within-repertoire ranks of inferred template counts. In a later analysis, generation probabilities were computed using a VDJ recombination model fitted to out-of-frame rearrangements, and the results were checked against IGoR. Hypergeometric tests were used in a later analysis to score TCR-TCR, TCR-HLA and TCR-CMV co-occurrence, with a repertoire-size bias correction applied to the TCR pairs. A later analysis estimated false discovery rates by permuting HLA or CMV assignments 20 times. In a later analysis, co-occurring TCRs were grouped using DBSCAN, and TCRdist sequence similarity was added for clustering within HLA-allele-positive subsets. Repertoires with fewer than 30,000 or more than 120,000 public chains, plus five repertoires with anomalous nucleotide sharing, were excluded from co-occurrence clustering. The table was pulled from immuneACCESS by TCRdb, which kept in-frame rearrangements only. Such tables lose some clones; where checked, under half of the loss comes from unresolved V genes, and the rest has no known cause. V and J calls and clone size are copied from that table; D and trimming were computed from the DNA. The sample table shows 120,000 to 150,000 clones, and about three quarters are seen once. The ten most abundant clones make up approximately 1.8% of the sample.

The chain employs TRBV15 and TRBJ2-7, and 7 bases in between align with TRBD1. Sequencing used PBMCs. The source of this sequence is a man between 40 and 49 years old in good health and CMV-seronegative. The DNA sequence is as follows: TGTGCCACCAGCGGCCGGGACAGACCATTCGAGCAGTACTTC. This sequence encodes CATSGRDRPFEQYF.